These 24 T cell receptor beta chains share one sample of origin, sequenced in a study of blood T cell repertoires in COVID-19. Some clones are missing from TCRdb's copy, which holds only in-frame ones; the method was immunoSEQ multiplex PCR. The sample includes around 190,000 clones, about 88% of them seen just once. Source material: PBMCs or T cells enriched from blood (not recorded which). The receptors were gathered from a woman between 25 and 40 years old who had recovered from COVID-19.

J is TRBJ1-2 and V is TRBV28, with D possibly being TRBD1 (5 bases). V lost 6 bases to trimming and J lost 2 bases, with 22 bases between them. Germline-derived CDR1 and CDR2 are MDHEN and SYDVKM. The CDR3 spans 17 residues. The CDR3 region is CASRGPPDGILNYGYTF. CDR3 in DNA: TGTGCCAGCAGGGGGCCTCCGGACGGAATCCTAAACTATGGCTACACCTTC.

This clone appeared a few times. The chain carries TRBV10-3 and TRBJ1-1, with D maybe TRBD1 (6 bases). V was shortened by 6 bases and J by 0 bases, with 14 bases between the two germline ends. The CDR3 has 15 residues. Per the germline V gene, CDR1 is ENHRY and CDR2 is SYGVKD. The CDR3 protein is CAISFGQMLNTEAFF. The DNA for the CDR3 is TGTGCCATCAGCTTCGGACAGATGTTGAACACTGAAGCTTTCTTT.

The J gene is TRBJ2-3, the V gene TRBV11-3; 7 bases agree with TRBD2. V lost 4 bases to trimming and J lost 5 bases; unmatched junction nucleotides: 24. Germline CDR1 is SGHNT and CDR2 is YENEEA. The CDR3 consists of 20 residues. For the CDR3, the DNA is TGTGCCAGCAGCTCAGACGACCCCGACGCGGGGGAGAGGTGGGGAGATACGCAGTATTTT. Translated, it gives CASSSDDPDAGERWGDTQYF.

This chain connects TRBV7-3 to TRBJ2-2, with 10 positions matching TRBD2. Per the germline V gene, CDR1 is SGHTA and CDR2 is FQGTGA. There are 21 residues in the CDR3. The V and J ends lost 5 bases and 1 base, in that order; junction bases with no gene match: 19. The chain's CDR3 is CASSHPLGGASGSLNTGELFF. For the CDR3, the DNA is TGTGCCAGCAGCCATCCCCTGGGCGGGGCTAGCGGGAGTTTGAACACCGGGGAGCTGTTTTTT.

In its sample, this clone was seen once. V and J are TRBV7-2 and TRBJ2-1, with TRBD2 matching 8 bases. Germline trimming cut 4 bases from V and 8 bases from J; bases unmatched to any gene: 4. The V gene's germline CDR1 is SGHTA and CDR2 FQGNSA. This CDR3 contains 13 residues. In DNA form, the CDR3 reads TGTGCCAGCAGCTCGCGGGGGGCGGATGAGCAGTTCTTC. Amino acid sequence: CASSSRGADEQFF. Filled out from reference TRBV7-2 and TRBJ2-1, the complete variable domain reads GAGVSQSPSNKVTEKGKDVELRCDPISGHTALYWYRQSLGQGLEFLIYFQGNSAPDKSGLPSDRFSAERTGGSVSTLTIQRTQQEDSAVYLCASSSRGADEQFFGPGTRLTVL.

This clone was detected once. The J gene is TRBJ2-5, the V gene TRBV7-8, with 9 positions matching TRBD2. V shed 1 base, J shed 5 bases, and the junction held 8 bases outside the gene matches. This CDR3 has 16 residues. The germline CDR1 and CDR2 sequences are SGHVS and FQNEAQ. In DNA, the CDR3 is TGTGCCAGCAGCTTAGGCCTAGCGGGAATAGGCGAGACCCAGTACTTC. Amino acids: CASSLGLAGIGETQYF.

In DNA, the CDR3 is TGTGCCAGCATCGAGCTAGCGGGAGCCACCGGGGAGCTGTTTTTT. Translation gives CASIELAGATGELFF. The chain joins TRBV6-5 to TRBJ2-2, with 10 bases fitting TRBD2. The CDR3 has 15 amino acids. Germline V gene lookup returns CDR1 MNHEY and CDR2 SVGAGI. Trimming at V came to 7 bases and at J to 4 bases, leaving 6 bases not matched to a gene.

The rearrangement links TRBV5-4 to TRBJ2-1; 7 positions match TRBD1. Looked up from germline, CDR1 is SGHNT and CDR2 is YYREEE (reference sequence). Trimming at V came to 5 bases and at J to 3 bases, leaving 8 bases not matched to a gene. The CDR3 covers 15 residues. This CDR3 is CASSPGTESYNEQFF. The CDR3 DNA is TGTGCCAGCAGTCCCGGGACAGAGAGCTACAATGAGCAGTTCTTC.

The chain recombines TRBV7-9 with TRBJ1-1; D unclear. CDR3 size: 12 residues. The germline V gene has CDR1 SEHNR and CDR2 FQNEAQ (reference sequence). V lost 7 bases and J 0 bases, leaving 6 bases between the germline ends. The CDR3 DNA sequence: TGTGCCAGCACCGTCTTGAACACTGAAGCTTTCTTT. This encodes CASTVLNTEAFF.

V is TRBV7-6 and J is TRBJ1-1; 7 positions match TRBD1. The CDR3 covers 16 residues. V gave up 4 bases and J gave up 0 bases; unmatched junction bases: 8. Germline CDR1 reads SGHVS; CDR2 reads FNYEAQ. CDR3 sequence: CASSSVRGQVNTEAFF. The DNA of the CDR3 is TGTGCCAGCAGCTCCGTAAGGGGGCAAGTGAACACTGAAGCTTTCTTT.

The count of this clone is one. This sequence joins TRBV10-1 and TRBJ2-1, with D perhaps TRBD1 (6 bases). This CDR3 is built from 15 residues. The V end was cut by 7 bases, the J end by 0 bases, with 13 bases between. The germline CDR1 and CDR2 sequences are WNHNN and SYGVQD (reference sequence). CDR3 bases: TGCGCCAGCATGATGAAGGACAGCTCCTACAATGAGCAGTTCTTC. It encodes CASMMKDSSYNEQFF.

This rearrangement joins TRBV6-4 to TRBJ1-2; a possible D gene is TRBD1 (6 bases). The V gene lost 4 bases and the J gene lost 6 bases, with 18 bases spanning the gap. The CDR3 runs 15 residues. Germline loops: CDR1 MRHNA, CDR2 SNTAGT. The CDR3 region is CASSAHPETGNGYTF. For the CDR3, the DNA is TGTGCCAGCAGTGCCCACCCCGAAACAGGGAATGGCTACACCTTC.

The chain recombines TRBV21-1 with TRBJ2-7; TRBD1 reflects the table's D call only, with no check against the DNA. TRBV21-1 is flagged as a pseudogene. The CDR3 spans 14 residues. CDR3 nucleotides: TGTGCCAGCAGCAGGGCGGGACAGGGGGTCGAGCAGTACGTC. It yields the protein CASSRAGQGVEQYV.

This chain links TRBV5-1 with TRBJ2-1, with D possibly TRBD2 on 6 matching bases. Trimming took 4 bases from V and 0 from J, leaving 11 bases between them. Per the germline V gene, CDR1 is SGHRS and CDR2 is YFSETQ. CDR3 size: 15 residues. CDR3 in amino acids: CASSPGLSSYNEQFF. CDR3 in DNA: TGCGCCAGCAGCCCCGGACTAAGCTCCTACAATGAGCAGTTCTTC.

This chain connects TRBV2 to TRBJ1-1; D is ambiguous. The germline V gene has CDR1 SNHLY and CDR2 FYNNEI. Trimming left V 0 bases short and J 7 bases short, with 9 bases between. The CDR3 extends over 13 amino acids. As DNA, the CDR3 is TGTGCCAGCAGTGAAGCCAACGGTGGTGAAGCTTTCTTT. It translates to CASSEANGGEAFF.

CDR3 in DNA: TGTGCCAGCAGCCCCGGGACTAGCGGGGGGGCGCGGTACAATGAGCAGTTCTTC. It is translated as CASSPGTSGGARYNEQFF. The chain employs TRBV7-9 and TRBJ2-1, with TRBD2 identical over 16 bases. This CDR3 is 18 amino acids long. Germline CDR1 is SEHNR and CDR2 is FQNEAQ (reference sequence). The J segment lost 4 bases and the V segment lost 5 bases, leaving 8 bases of the junction unmatched.

The chain couples TRBV7-9 to TRBJ1-1; D is uncertain. This CDR3 comprises 12 residues. The V and J ends lost 1 base and 5 bases respectively, with 5 bases between them. Germline V gene sequence: CDR1 SEHNR, CDR2 FQNEAQ (reference sequence). The CDR3 DNA reads TGTGCCAGCAGCTTAGGGGAGACTGAAGCTTTCTTT. Protein: CASSLGETEAFF.

The CDR3 region has the DNA TGTGCCAGCAGCTTCAAGACAGGGAATGGCTACACCTTC. Its protein product is CASSFKTGNGYTF. The chain combines TRBV11-3 with TRBJ1-2, with 7 bases lining up with TRBD1. V shed 3 bases, J shed 6 bases, and the junction held 4 bases outside the gene matches. This CDR3 comprises 13 residues. Germline assignment: CDR1 SGHNT and CDR2 YENEEA.

This clone was recorded only once. The chain recombines TRBV18 with TRBJ2-3, with 9 bases fitting TRBD2. This CDR3 has 14 residues. Germline V gene data show CDR1 as KGHSH and CDR2 as LQKENI. The V segment lost 6 bases and the J segment 5 bases; nucleotides outside the gene matches: 6. CDR3 nucleotides: TGTGCCAGCTCCCTAGGCGGGAGGGGAGATACGCAGTATTTT. Translating gives CASSLGGRGDTQYF.

V is TRBV3-1 (or the pseudogene TRBV3-2) and J is TRBJ1-4, with D hard to call. There are 16 residues in the CDR3. CDR1 and CDR2 from the germline V gene are LGHDT and YNNKEL (reference sequence). The ends were cut back, 2 bases at V and 0 bases at J, with 10 bases in the middle. The CDR3 loop reads CASSQSPVATNEKLFF. CDR3 nucleotide sequence: TGTGCCAGCAGCCAATCACCGGTTGCAACTAATGAAAAACTGTTTTTT.

A few counts support this clone. The chain recombines TRBV5-5 with TRBJ2-1; the match to TRBD2 covers 9 bases. Germline V CDR1 and CDR2: SGHKS, YYEKEE (reference sequence). This CDR3 region has 15 residues. V was pared by 1 base and J by 1 base, with 0 bases of the junction left unmatched. CDR3 in amino acids: CASSLTSGSYNEQFF. DNA for the CDR3: TGTGCCAGCAGCTTGACTAGCGGGTCCTACAATGAGCAGTTCTTC.

The chain links TRBV18 to TRBJ1-3; D ambiguous. The CDR3 is made up of 16 amino acids. Trimming took 3 bases from V and 0 from J, leaving 12 bases between them. CDR1 KGHSH and CDR2 LQKENI come from the germline V gene. The CDR3 region is CASSPTGVDSGNTIYF. The CDR3 DNA follows: TGTGCCAGCTCACCGACGGGTGTGGACTCTGGAAACACCATATATTTT.

The V and J genes are TRBV27 and TRBJ2-6; 7 positions match TRBD1. The junction had 10 bases not matched to a gene; V was cut back by 4 bases and J by 4 bases. CDR3 length equals 17 residues. Germline-derived CDR1 and CDR2 are MNHEY and SMNVEV (reference sequence). CDR3 sequence reads: CASSSRQGVAGANVLTF. DNA for the CDR3: TGTGCCAGCAGTTCGCGACAGGGAGTGGCGGGGGCCAACGTCCTGACTTTC.

The chain joins TRBV30 to TRBJ2-4; 10 bases map to TRBD2. Trimming took 3 bases from V and 9 from J; bases not matched to a gene: 11. The CDR3 runs to 15 residues. CDR1 and CDR2 (germline): GTSNPN, SVGIG (reference sequence). The CDR3 DNA is TGTGCCTGGAGCCCTAGCGGGAGTAAACTAGGCATTCAGTACTTC. Translating it yields CAWSPSGSKLGIQYF.